The source of this T cell receptor (beta chain) is a study of cytomegalovirus exposure and HLA in healthy donors. Study-level points and caveats: Per a prior analysis, the majority of TCR beta V segments were productive roughly 87% or roughly 30% of the time. An analysis that was carried out later associated 16,951 TCR beta sequences with HLA alleles at 0.05 false discovery rate.

The CDR3 runs 15 residues. V shed 2 bases, J shed 5 bases, and the junction held 6 bases outside the gene matches. From germline, CDR1 is SGHAT and CDR2 FQNNGV. A multiplex PCR was run with 60 Vbeta primers and 13 Jbeta primers. Generated by immunoSEQ multiplex PCR, the TCRdb table keeps only in-frame clones and is missing some. The top ten hold over 6% of the sample, which has roughly 150,000 clones, around 75% seen once. In the case of this clone: Its antigen is as yet unknown.

Material: PBMCs. The chain combines TRBV11-2 with TRBJ2-5; 9 positions agree with TRBD2. The origin of this receptor is a man in his thirties or forties in good health and CMV-seronegative. The CDR3 sequence: CASSLLAGIRETQYF. The CDR3, as DNA: TGTGCCAGCAGCTTACTAGCGGGGATTCGGGAGACCCAGTACTTC.